The next 23 T cell receptor beta chains were all read from a single sample in a study of T cells after yellow fever vaccination. Using its own MiXCR run on the 5' RACE reads, TCRdb lists one record per CDR3 protein. The sample has hundreds of thousands of distinct CDR3 sequences; roughly 20% are singletons. The specimen was PBMCs, collected before the yellow fever booster vaccination. The origin of the receptors is a young man who received the YFV17D yellow fever vaccine.

The chain employs TRBV6-5 and TRBJ1-2; no definite D call. Looked up from germline, CDR1 is MNHEY and CDR2 is SVGAGI. The CDR3 contains 18 residues. Trimming removed 5 bases from V and 0 bases from J, with 22 bases in between. The chain's CDR3 is CASSPPWWREDSNYGYTF. CDR3 nucleotides: TGTGCCAGCAGTCCCCCTTGGTGGAGGGAAGATTCTAACTATGGCTACACCTTC.

This clonotype was found a few times. The chain links TRBV2 to TRBJ2-1; 7 nucleotides align to TRBD2. Germline V gene sequence: CDR1 SNHLY, CDR2 FYNNEI. There are 13 residues in the CDR3. V lost 8 bases, J lost 5 bases, and 6 bases stayed unmatched. CDR3 in DNA: TGTGCCAGCGACGCTAGCGGAAACAATGAGCAGTTCTTC. It is translated as CASDASGNNEQFF.

Many counts were recorded for this clonotype. This chain connects TRBV9 to TRBJ1-6, with D hard to call. The germline V and J ends were trimmed by 0 bases and 8 bases, with 6 bases remaining between them. CDR3 length: 13 amino acids. Germline CDR1 is SGDLS and CDR2 is YYNGEE. The CDR3 DNA reads TGTGCCAGCAGCGTAGAGCGGGATTCACCCCTCCACTTT. Translated: CASSVERDSPLHF. Combining the CDR3 with reference TRBV9 and TRBJ1-6 gives the whole variable domain DSGVTQTPKHLITATGQRVTLRCSPRSGDLSVYWYQQSLDQGLQFLIQYYNGEERAKGNILERFSAQQFPDLHSELNLSSLELGDSALYFCASSVERDSPLHFGNGTRLTVT.

V usage is TRBV5-1 and J usage is TRBJ2-3, with a weak D call TRBD2 (5 bases). There are 14 residues in the CDR3. Germline V gives CDR1 SGHRS, CDR2 YFSETQ. V lost 3 bases and J 0 bases, leaving 8 bases between the germline ends. CDR3 residues: CASSYRLSTDTQYF. The CDR3 nucleotides are TGCGCCAGCAGCTACCGACTAAGCACAGATACGCAGTATTTT.

Only a few counts were recorded for this clonotype. The chain couples TRBV6-5 to TRBJ2-2, with D perhaps matching TRBD1 (5 bases). The V gene's germline CDR1 is MNHEY and CDR2 SVGAGI. The CDR3 extends over 13 amino acids. Trimming took 8 bases from V and 2 from J, leaving 9 bases between them. CDR3 residues: CASLTVNTGELFF. The CDR3 region has the DNA TGTGCCAGCTTGACAGTTAACACCGGGGAGCTGTTTTTT.

This clonotype has only a few counts. The genes are TRBV29-1 and TRBJ2-3; D not certain. The CDR3 contains 13 residues. The V and J ends lost 5 bases and 6 bases respectively, with 15 bases between them. Germline V gene data show CDR1 as SQVTM and CDR2 as ANQGSEA. CDR3 sequence: CSVSFRPGDTQYF. CDR3 sequence (DNA): TGCAGCGTTTCGTTCCGTCCTGGGGATACGCAGTATTTT.

On this clonotype: The junction differs from germline at one of its ends, possibly a read error. The chain is built from TRBV5-1 and TRBJ2-4; 7 bases align to TRBD1. This CDR3 comprises 12 residues. CDR1 and CDR2 (germline): SGHRS, YFSETQ. Here the CDR3 reads CASRPFTGTAAF. The CDR3 DNA reads TGCGCCAGCAGGCCGTTCACCGGGACAGCCGCCTTC.

V and J are TRBV6-6 and TRBJ2-5; D may be TRBD1 (6 bases). This CDR3 contains 15 residues. Germline V lookup: CDR1 MNHNY, CDR2 SVGAGI (reference sequence). Deletions cut 6 bases from V and 5 bases from J, with 19 bases between. The CDR3 sequence is CASSRPQGSVETQYF. Written as DNA, the CDR3 is TGTGCCAGCAGCCGCCCGCAGGGGAGTGTGGAGACCCAGTACTTC.

The chain combines TRBV20-1 with TRBJ2-1; D is uncertain. The germline V gene has CDR1 DFQATT and CDR2 SNEGSKA (reference sequence). This CDR3 is 11 amino acids long. V lost 2 bases to trimming and J lost 9 bases, with 8 bases between them. The CDR3 protein is CSARKVGEQFF. The CDR3 DNA reads TGCAGTGCTAGAAAAGTGGGTGAGCAGTTCTTC.

This clonotype was seen a few times. V usage is TRBV29-1 and J usage is TRBJ2-7; 7 bases match TRBD1. The germline V gene has CDR1 SQVTM and CDR2 ANQGSEA. This CDR3 is built from 12 residues. After removal of 7 bases from V and 2 bases from J, the junction contained 5 bases not matched to a gene. CDR3 nucleotides: TGCAGCGCCGAGGGACAGACCTACGAGCAGTACTTC. Translating gives CSAEGQTYEQYF.

The J gene is TRBJ2-2, the V gene TRBV6-6; D tentatively fits TRBD1 or TRBD2 (5 bases each). CDR1 is MNHNY, CDR2 SVGAGI, per germline (reference sequence). V was pared by 3 bases and J by 7 bases, with 15 bases between. The CDR3 is 15 residues long. This CDR3 reads CASSYFQGEGGELFF. DNA for the CDR3: TGTGCCAGCAGTTATTTCCAGGGAGAGGGCGGGGAGCTGTTTTTT.

This clonotype was seen a handful of times. The V and J genes are TRBV5-1 and TRBJ1-5, with TRBD1 as a possible D gene (6 bases). V was cut by 4 bases and J by 5 bases, with 13 bases left in between. The germline V gene has CDR1 SGHRS and CDR2 YFSETQ. CDR3 length: 14 residues. The CDR3 sequence is CASSVTGTDQPQHF. The CDR3 nucleotides are TGCGCCAGCAGCGTTACAGGGACTGATCAGCCCCAGCATTTT.

The chain carries TRBV10-3 and TRBJ2-4; either TRBD1 or TRBD2 may supply D (5 bases each). This CDR3 has 14 amino acids. V was shortened by 4 bases and J by 15 bases, with 22 bases between the two germline ends. The germline gives CDR1 ENHRY, CDR2 SYGVKD. CDR3 DNA sequence: TGTGCCATCAGTGCGGACTTTACACCGGGACGAATGTACTTC. Protein sequence: CAISADFTPGRMYF.

The CDR3 loop reads CASSLVEHEQYF. The CDR3 DNA reads as TGTGCCAGCAGCTTGGTAGAGCACGAGCAGTACTTC. The J gene is TRBJ2-7, the V gene TRBV7-8; no clear D. The CDR3 consists of 12 residues. Germline CDR1 SGHVS, CDR2 FQNEAQ. Trimming shortened V by 3 bases and J by 5 bases, and 8 bases separated the two germline ends. The complete variable domain, with remaining parts taken from reference TRBV7-8 and TRBJ2-7, reads GAGVSQSPRYKVAKRGQDVALRCDPISGHVSLFWYQQALGQGPEFLTYFQNEAQLDKSGLPSDRFFAERPEGSVSTLKIQRTQQEDSAVYLCASSLVEHEQYFGPGTRLTVT.

As for this clonotype: Because the CDR3's place on the DNA is in doubt, the DNA is left out and the CDR3 is given as listed by TCRdb. J is TRBJ2-7 and V is TRBV7-5; the tabulated D call, TRBD1, remains unverified against the DNA. TRBV7-5 is assigned pseudogene status. Inclusive of both ends, the CDR3 amounts to 19 amino acids. CDR3 region: CISVPEAPGQCKTSYEQYF.

The chain combines TRBV7-2 with TRBJ2-1; tentatively, D is TRBD1 (6 bases). The CDR3 extends over 16 amino acids. Trimming pared 5 bases from V and 0 bases from J, leaving 14 bases between. Germline V gives CDR1 SGHTA, CDR2 FQGNSA. Here the CDR3 reads CASSVTGTRSYNEQFF. CDR3 nucleotide sequence: TGTGCCAGCAGCGTTACCGGGACACGCTCCTACAATGAGCAGTTCTTC. Drawing the rest from reference TRBV7-2 and TRBJ2-1, the complete variable domain is GAGVSQSPSNKVTEKGKDVELRCDPISGHTALYWYRQSLGQGLEFLIYFQGNSAPDKSGLPSDRFSAERTGGSVSTLTIQRTQQEDSAVYLCASSVTGTRSYNEQFFGPGTRLTVL.

This clonotype showed up just a few times. This rearrangement joins TRBV2 to TRBJ2-1; no clear D gene. Between the trimmed V and J ends, which lost 5 bases and 0 bases, there was a span of 8 bases. The germline V gene encodes CDR1 SNHLY and CDR2 FYNNEI. The CDR3 has 14 residues. The DNA of the CDR3 is TGTGCCAGCAGTAAGGTCAGCTCCTACAATGAGCAGTTCTTC. Translation: CASSKVSSYNEQFF.

The J gene is TRBJ2-7, the V gene TRBV6-2 or TRBV6-3, with D tentatively TRBD1 (5 bases). The V end lost 5 bases, the J end lost 4 bases, and 9 bases lay between the germline ends. The CDR3 extends over 12 amino acids. Germline CDR1 is MNHEY and CDR2 is SVGEGT. DNA for the CDR3: TGTGCCAGCAGTGACCAGGGTTACGAGCAGTACGTC. The encoded protein is CASSDQGYEQYV.

In DNA form, the CDR3 reads TGTGCCAGCAGTCCCGCCGGGGGCCGGATCAACACTGAAGCTTTCTTT. It codes for CASSPAGGRINTEAFF. The V call is TRBV12-3 or TRBV12-4, the J call TRBJ1-1, with D maybe TRBD1 (6 bases). Trimming left V 5 bases short and J 2 bases short, with 18 bases between. This CDR3 has 16 residues.

This clonotype was counted between two and nine times. The chain couples TRBV20-1 to TRBJ2-5; 8 bases fit TRBD1. Germline CDR1 DFQATT, CDR2 SNEGSKA (reference sequence). The CDR3 totals 14 residues. V lost 5 bases and J lost 5; bases outside the gene matches: 10. The CDR3 sequence is CSAARTGRVETQYF. Written as DNA, the CDR3 is TGCAGTGCTGCCCGGACAGGGAGAGTGGAGACCCAGTACTTC.

The chain is built from TRBV18 and TRBJ1-1; D is perhaps TRBD1 (6 bases). CDR1 is KGHSH and CDR2 is LQKENI in the germline V gene. V dropped 3 bases and J dropped 5 bases, with 13 bases sitting between them. The CDR3 contains 14 residues. The CDR3 reads CASSPNRDDTEAFF. In nucleotides, the CDR3 is TGTGCCAGCTCACCGAACAGGGACGATACTGAAGCTTTCTTT. The full variable domain, in which reference TRBV18 and TRBJ1-1 provide the parts outside the CDR3, is NAGVMQNPRHLVRRRGQEARLRCSPMKGHSHVYWYRQLPEEGLKFMVYLQKENIIDESGMPKERFSAEFPKEGPSILRIQQVVRGDSAAYFCASSPNRDDTEAFFGQGTRLTVV.

In this sample, this clonotype turned up a few times. The rearrangement links TRBV4-3 to TRBJ2-2, with no clear D. This CDR3 spans 16 amino acids. CDR1 and CDR2 from the germline V gene are LGHNA and YSLEER. V was cut by 0 bases and J by 0 bases, with 8 bases left in between. The CDR3 nucleotides read TGCGCCAGCAGCCAAGAACCGGGTTCGAACACCGGGGAGCTGTTTTTT. Translated, it gives CASSQEPGSNTGELFF.

This clonotype was observed a few times. The chain links TRBV4-3 to TRBJ1-2; 7 bases map to TRBD1. Losses at the gene ends were 4 bases for V and 5 bases for J; bases not matched to a gene: 7. CDR1 is LGHNA and CDR2 is YSLEER in the germline V gene. The CDR3 is 14 residues long. CDR3 region: CASSLGQAGYGYTF. For the CDR3, the DNA is TGCGCCAGCAGCCTCGGACAGGCCGGTTATGGCTACACCTTC.